The rows below give T cell receptor beta chains drawn from one sample of a study of cytomegalovirus exposure and HLA in healthy donors. Sequencing was performed with immunoSEQ multiplex PCR; in TCRdb, only in-frame clones are kept and a portion is missing. The table shows roughly 180,000 clones, with 77% occurring only once. The source material was PBMCs. Every receptor here comes from a woman aged 55-69 years in good health and CMV-seropositive. Both conserved end residues are part of each CDR3. The D gene is left open where the match is weak. Not all rows give a size; the values are once, few, many and, for expanded clones, a class.

16 | TRBJ2-3 | - | TRBV11-1 | TRBD2 | TGTGCCAGCAGCTTACGGCTAGCGGGAAGCACAGATACGCAGTATTTT | CASSLRLAGSTDTQYF
15 | TRBJ2-1 | few | TRBV7-2 | TRBD2 | TGTGCCAGCAGCTTAGGACTAGCGGCCTACAATGAGCAGTTCTTC | CASSLGLAAYNEQFF
12 | TRBJ1-2 | - | TRBV29-1 | - | TGCAGCGCGGTGGGCTCCAACTATGGCTACACCTTC | CSAVGSNYGYTF
14 | TRBJ2-3 | - | TRBV6-1 | - | TGTGCCAGCAGTGCCTCTTTTGTAGCGGTAACGCAGTATTTT | CASSASFVAVTQYF
12 | TRBJ1-4 | - | TRBV28 | TRBD1 | TGTGCCAGCATTGGACAGGGTGCAAAACTGTTTTTT | CASIGQGAKLFF
15 | TRBJ2-1 | - | TRBV5-1 | TRBD1 | TGCGCCAGCAGACCTTCCGGGACAGGGGTCAATGAGCAGTTCTTC | CASRPSGTGVNEQFF
18 | TRBJ2-7 | once | TRBV7-9 | TRBD2 | TGTGCCAGCAGCTTAGGAGGATCTGGCGGGAGGGTCCCCTACGAGCAGTACTTC | CASSLGGSGGRVPYEQYF
16 | TRBJ2-1 | many | TRBV7-3 | TRBD2 | TGTGCCAGCAGCCGTAGCGGCGGGAGGCCGAACAATGAGCAGTTCTTC | CASSRSGGRPNNEQFF
16 | TRBJ2-7 | - | TRBV21-1 | - | TGTGCCAGCAGCAACCGCCAGGGGCGGGGGAGCTACGAGCAGTACTTC | CASSNRQGRGSYEQYF
20 | TRBJ1-3 | - | TRBV18 | TRBD1 | TGTGCCAGCTCACCACCTCGGGCAGGGGGCGGATTAGCGTCTGGAAACACCATATATTTT | CASSPPRAGGGLASGNTIYF
16 | TRBJ2-1 | few | TRBV13 | TRBD2 | TGTGCCAGCAGCTTTCGACTAGCGGGAGTTTCCCATGAGCAGTTCTTC | CASSFRLAGVSHEQFF
17 | TRBJ2-4 | - | TRBV23-1 | TRBD1 | TGCGCCAGCAGTCACCCTGACAGGGGTATAGCCAAAAACATTCAGTACTTC | CASSHPDRGIAKNIQYF
16 | TRBJ2-5 | - | TRBV27 | TRBD1 | TGTGCCAGCAGTTTATCGGGACAGGGGGCGGATGAGACCCAGTACTTC | CASSLSGQGADETQYF
18 | TRBJ1-2 | few | TRBV21-1 | - | TGTGCCAGCAGCAAAGGGCCTGCGACAGGCCCACTGAACTATGGCTACACCTTC | CASSKGPATGPLNYGYTF
15 | TRBJ2-2 | - | TRBV9 | - | TGTGCCAGCAGCGTAGGTGGGGGAGGAACCGGGGAGCTGTTTTTT | CASSVGGGGTGELFF
15 | TRBJ2-7 | - | TRBV30 | TRBD2 | TGTGCCTGGAGTTGGGGGGGGGACCTCTGGTACGAGCAGTACTTC | CAWSWGGDLWYEQYF
15 | TRBJ2-7 | - | TRBV27 | TRBD1 | TGTGCCAGCAGTTTGGCAACAGGGGGTCCCTACGAGCAGTACTTC | CASSLATGGPYEQYF